These 16 T cell receptor beta chains share one sample of origin, sequenced in a study of T cells in Graves' hyperthyroidism and ophthalmopathy. Researchers took RNA transcripts and amplified the TCR beta CDR3 regions from them. TCR CDR3 regions were first amplified by RT-PCR with HTBI primers. TCRdb re-derived calls from the multiplex PCR reads in MiXCR, one entry per CDR3 protein. Among 200,000 to 300,000 distinct CDR3 sequences, less than 20% were seen once, and the ten largest hold 28%. Sequencing was performed on blood. The receptors originated from a woman in her late teens or twenties with Graves' ophthalmopathy.

At least ten counts were recorded for this clonotype. This chain links TRBV3-1 with TRBJ1-2; D is unresolved. Trimming removed 0 bases at V and 5 bases at J, with 7 bases between. Per the germline V gene, CDR1 is LGHDT and CDR2 is YNNKEL (reference sequence). The CDR3 contains 13 residues. The chain's CDR3 is CASSQESGYGYTF. DNA for the CDR3: TGTGCCAGCAGCCAAGAATCCGGGTATGGCTACACCTTC.

This clonotype has ten or more counts. The rearrangement links TRBV7-2 to TRBJ2-5, with 8 bases fitting TRBD2. V shed 1 base and J 5 bases; nucleotides not matched to a gene: 6. Looked up from germline, CDR1 is SGHTA and CDR2 is FQGNSA. The CDR3 is 15 amino acids. CDR3 sequence reads: CASSLVSRGGETQYF. DNA of the CDR3: TGTGCCAGCAGCTTAGTAAGCCGGGGGGGGGAGACCCAGTACTTC.

In its sample, this clonotype was seen many times. The genes are TRBV13 and TRBJ1-3; possibly TRBD1 for D (6 bases). Per germline, CDR1 PRHDT and CDR2 FYEKMQ (reference sequence). The CDR3 consists of 17 residues. Deletions cut 3 bases from V and 3 bases from J, with 18 bases between. CDR3 amino acids: CASSFMIEGGSGNTIYF. In nucleotides, the CDR3 is TGTGCCAGCAGCTTCATGATTGAAGGGGGGAGTGGAAACACCATATATTTT.

This clonotype was seen ten or more times. The chain combines TRBV7-3 with TRBJ2-3, with 9 bases identical to TRBD1. Germline V CDR1 and CDR2: SGHTA, FQGTGA. Unmatched junction bases numbered 3, after V lost 4 bases and J lost 1 base. The CDR3 is made up of 15 amino acids. CDR3 bases: TGTGCCAGCAGCTCGGGACAGGGAGGCACAGATACGCAGTATTTT. Protein: CASSSGQGGTDTQYF.

This clonotype occurred many times. V is TRBV19 and J is TRBJ1-6, with D possibly being TRBD1 (5 bases). The V gene lost 6 bases and the J gene lost 7 bases, with 13 bases spanning the gap. The CDR3 spans 14 residues. Germline V gene sequence: CDR1 LNHDA, CDR2 SQIVND (reference sequence). The CDR3 is CASRQRQGNSPLHF. The CDR3 nucleotides read TGTGCCAGTAGACAACGCCAGGGAAATTCACCCCTCCACTTT.

V and J are TRBV11-2 and TRBJ2-1, with D possibly matching TRBD2 (6 bases). Germline CDR1 and CDR2: SGHAT and FQNNGV. The CDR3 is 15 residues long. V was cut by 2 bases and J by 4 bases, with 12 bases left in between. The CDR3 nucleotides read TGTGCCAGCAGCTTATTTAGGGCGGGATACAATGAGCAGTTCTTC. Amino acid sequence: CASSLFRAGYNEQFF.

This clonotype occurred many times. This chain links TRBV28 with TRBJ1-2, with 8 bases identical to TRBD1. Germline V CDR1 and CDR2: MDHEN, SYDVKM. The CDR3 consists of 15 residues. After removal of 3 bases from V and 3 bases from J, the junction contained 6 bases not matched to a gene. CDR3 region: CASSLRDRHHYGYTF. CDR3 nucleotides: TGTGCCAGCAGTTTGAGGGACAGGCACCACTATGGCTACACCTTC.

The chain combines TRBV6-2 or TRBV6-3 with TRBJ2-5; a weak D match, TRBD2 (6 bases). CDR3 length: 15 residues. Germline V gene sequence: CDR1 MNHEY, CDR2 SVGEGT. With 9 bases removed from V and 5 bases from J, the gap between germline ends came to 22 bases. The CDR3 here is CASMLLAEAGETQYF. The CDR3 DNA is TGTGCCAGTATGTTGCTAGCCGAGGCGGGGGAGACCCAGTACTTC.

V gene TRBV28 combines with J gene TRBJ2-1; D is unresolved. The CDR3 is 14 residues long. The ends were cut back, 3 bases at V and 2 bases at J, with 8 bases in the middle. Looked up from germline, CDR1 is MDHEN and CDR2 is SYDVKM. Written as DNA, the CDR3 is TGTGCCAGCAGTTTCTGGCAGACCTACAATGAGCAGTTCTTC. Translating it yields CASSFWQTYNEQFF.

This clonotype was detected many times. V usage is TRBV13 and J usage is TRBJ1-1; possibly TRBD1 for D (6 bases). Germline CDR1 PRHDT, CDR2 FYEKMQ (reference sequence). V was shortened by 1 base and J by 4 bases, with 13 bases between the two germline ends. This CDR3 is built from 15 residues. CDR3 loop: CASSLAPIGGTEAFF. The CDR3, as DNA: TGTGCCAGCAGCTTAGCCCCAATAGGGGGCACTGAAGCTTTCTTT.

This clonotype was observed many times. CDR3 amino acids: CSVEEGDEKLFF. The CDR3 DNA follows: TGCAGCGTTGAGGAAGGGGATGAAAAACTGTTTTTT. The rearrangement uses TRBV29-1 and TRBJ1-4, with TRBD1 as a possible D gene (5 bases). V lost 3 bases and J lost 6, with 8 bases in between. This CDR3 region has 12 residues. The V gene's germline CDR1 is SQVTM and CDR2 ANQGSEA.

This clonotype was seen ten or more times. The V gene is TRBV20-1, the J gene TRBJ2-1; 7 nucleotides match TRBD1. Germline-derived CDR1 and CDR2 are DFQATT and SNEGSKA (reference sequence). The CDR3 is 12 residues long. The J segment lost 5 bases and the V segment lost 4 bases, leaving 2 bases of the junction unmatched. CDR3 in amino acids: CSATTGNNEQFF. The CDR3 DNA sequence: TGCAGTGCTACGACAGGGAACAATGAGCAGTTCTTC.

This clonotype turned up a few times. The chain carries TRBV9 and TRBJ1-2; the D gene is possibly TRBD1 (5 bases). The CDR3 consists of 14 residues. The germline CDR1 and CDR2 sequences are SGDLS and YYNGEE. Trimming pared 4 bases from V and 2 bases from J, leaving 12 bases between. CDR3 in amino acids: CASSISTVNYGYTF. CDR3 sequence (DNA): TGTGCCAGCAGCATCTCGACAGTGAACTATGGCTACACCTTC.

This clonotype was found many times. This chain joins TRBV28 and TRBJ2-3; 8 bases match TRBD2. Trimming took 7 bases from V and 7 from J; bases not matched to a gene: 16. CDR1 MDHEN and CDR2 SYDVKM come from the germline V gene. The CDR3 sequence is 16 residues long. The CDR3 reads CASTPFEGTRENTQYF. Here the CDR3 DNA reads TGTGCCAGCACTCCGTTCGAAGGGACTAGAGAGAATACGCAGTATTTT.

The V gene is TRBV29-1, the J gene TRBJ2-7; 13 nucleotides agree with TRBD2. The junction had 14 bases not matched to a gene; V was cut back by 6 bases and J by 9 bases. Germline V CDR1 and CDR2: SQVTM, ANQGSEA. This CDR3 is 15 amino acids long. The DNA for the CDR3 is TGCAGCGTCTCCTACCCCGGGACTAGCGGGGCCCGGCAGTACTTC. Translation: CSVSYPGTSGARQYF.

V usage is TRBV9 and J usage is TRBJ2-3, with 8 bases that match TRBD2. CDR1 is SGDLS, CDR2 YYNGEE, per germline. CDR3 size: 17 residues. The ends lost 5 bases at V and 5 bases at J; junction bases unmatched: 16. CDR3 coding DNA: TGTGCCAGCAGTAGAGAGGGCGGGAGGCCGGGGGGAGATACGCAGTATTTT. Its translation is CASSREGGRPGGDTQYF.